This T cell receptor beta chain comes out of a study of blood T cell repertoires in COVID-19. Methods used by the authors: Quantification of nucleated cells was approximated via reference gene primer amplification. Here immunoSEQ multiplex PCR was the method, and the copy in TCRdb shows in-frame clones only, minus some. V, J and clone size derive from that table, while D and trimming were established from the DNA sequence. The sample contains approximately 50,000 clones, roughly 88% of which appear only once. V was shortened by 1 base and J by 2 bases, with 13 bases between the two germline ends. The CDR3 runs to 16 residues. CDR1 SGHAT and CDR2 FQNNGV come from the germline V gene.

The source is a human donor in a cohort sampled during active COVID-19. V usage is TRBV11-2 and J usage is TRBJ2-3, with D possibly TRBD2 on 5 matching bases. Sequenced material: peripheral blood. CDR3 residues: CASSLGASHLTDTQYF. CDR3 nucleotides: TGTGCCAGCAGCTTAGGGGCTAGCCACCTCACAGATACGCAGTATTTT.